A selection of T cell receptor beta chains follows, all from one sample in a study of CD8+ T cells in alopecia areata. Sequencing used immunoSEQ multiplex PCR; TCRdb keeps in-frame clones, though not all of them. The table records nearly 95,000 clones, over 70% of them present only once. The specimen comprised CD8+ T cells sorted from blood, sampled at week 44, from a patient treated with tofacitinib. These receptors all stem from a human donor with alopecia areata. CDR3s leave out the opening cysteine and the closing phenylalanine or tryptophan. Each record gives: CDR3 length, V gene, clone size, CDR3 protein. Some rows have no size entry. The others give once, few or many, or a class for an expanded clone.

14 | TRBV27 | . | ASSPYSKVEAGELF
15 | TRBV7-2 | . | ASSLFRGGPSTNTQY
8 | TRBV5-5 | . | ASSHPPLH
13 | TRBV6-5 | . | ASIPTGTMNTEAF
10 | TRBV11-2 | . | ASSLEGSPLH
15 | TRBV4-3 | . | ASSQDSDSWDTGELF
8 | TRBV29-1 | . | SGTYNEQF
12 | TRBV10-2 | . | ASAAGLYSSEAF
10 | TRBV30 | . | AWSVTTGEQY
10 | TRBV25-1 | . | ASSLDLYGYT
13 | TRBV7-9 | . | ASSLVLLGANVLT
15 | TRBV2 | . | ASSGLTGDKGYNEQF
11 | TRBV5-4 | . | ASSFDRGYGYT
12 | TRBV2 | . | ASSDLARGDEQF
14 | TRBV7-9 | . | ASSLGQGRIKETQY
12 | TRBV5-1 | . | ASSSGTGAHEQY
9 | TRBV2 | few | ASSVGDEQF
13 | TRBV4-3 | . | ASSQDQGREETQY
13 | TRBV5-6 | . | ASSGSGQGRYGYT
11 | TRBV5-6 | . | ASSPRSNQPQH
13 | TRBV4-3 | . | ASSQGDREDTEAF
11 | TRBV29-1 | . | SVVSGDQNIQY
11 | TRBV27 | . | ASSSYDSYEQY
13 | TRBV5-1 | . | ASSAKDIGYNEQF
12 | TRBV19 | . | ASSFGEGYTEAF
12 | TRBV5-6 | . | ASSLQEGGQPQH
13 | TRBV5-6 | . | ASSSGLAGGDTQY
13 | TRBV23-1 | . | ASSQSDEIYNEQF
12 | TRBV10-3 | few | AISEEVAQETQY
11 | TRBV4-3 | . | ASSQQVGRSQY
12 | TRBV4-1 | few | ASSQDLVGVEQF
13 | TRBV15 | once | ATSRDRQGKKPQH
11 | TRBV11-3 | . | ASSWVQGNEQF
14 | TRBV27 | . | ASSSSDRAANYGYT
11 | TRBV14 | . | ASSLGYGSPLH
11 | TRBV19 | . | ASTPGGRNEAF
13 | TRBV13 | . | ASSYPTAASNEAF
12 | TRBV7-2 | . | ASSPGLAGNTQY
10 | TRBV30 | . | AWALGNNEQF
12 | TRBV7-9 | . | ASSPRTENYEQY
15 | TRBV10-3 | . | AISESIGAGSNQPQH
13 | TRBV11-2 | many | ASSPSGGALGTQY
11 | TRBV27 | . | ASRSTGAGELF
10 | TRBV11-2 | . | ASSFWEDTQY
10 | TRBV29-1 | . | SVVSGNTEAF
12 | TRBV29-1 | . | SAIEPGGNQPQH
12 | TRBV23-1 | . | ASSRKTQAYGYT